These 26 T cell receptor beta chains originate from one sample sequenced in a study of T cell clonotyping in hematopoietic cell transplantation. Clones were read by immunoSEQ multiplex PCR, and TCRdb kept only the in-frame ones, dropping some. Of about 44,000 clones listed, 85% to 95% are singletons. The sequenced material came from peripheral blood mononuclear cells. The receptors come from a woman aged 50 to 60 in good health. Some clones in this sample may be carry-over from other donors' samples.

This chain connects TRBV11-1 to TRBJ1-6, with D uncertain. V was trimmed by 5 bases and J by 12 bases, leaving 14 bases between them. Germline V gene sequence: CDR1 SGHAT, CDR2 FQDESV (reference sequence). This CDR3 comprises 13 residues. The CDR3 is CASSPNRSGPLHF. CDR3 in DNA: TGTGCCAGCAGCCCTAACAGATCGGGACCCCTCCACTTT.

V usage is TRBV5-1 and J usage is TRBJ1-2, with TRBD1 matching 7 bases. The CDR3 consists of 13 residues. Trimming cost V 4 bases and J 2 bases; bases outside gene matches: 2. The germline CDR1 and CDR2 sequences are SGHRS and YFSETQ. The CDR3 DNA reads as TGCGCCAGCAGCGCGGGACAGAACTATGGCTACACCTTC. Translating gives CASSAGQNYGYTF. Variable domain in full (rest from reference TRBV5-1 and TRBJ1-2): KAGVTQTPRYLIKTRGQQVTLSCSPISGHRSVSWYQQTPGQGLQFLFEYFSETQRNKGNFPGRFSGRQFSNSRSEMNVSTLELGDSALYLCASSAGQNYGYTFGSGTRLTVV.

The V gene is TRBV10-3, the J gene TRBJ1-1; D gene ambiguous. Trimming took off 6 bases at V and 1 base at J, with 9 bases between the two ends. Germline V lookup: CDR1 ENHRY, CDR2 SYGVKD. This CDR3 region has 13 residues. The CDR3 DNA reads as TGTGCCATCAGCCAGACATCGAACACTGAAGCTTTCTTT. It encodes CAISQTSNTEAFF.

The gene calls are TRBV7-7 and TRBJ2-2; 7 bases agree with TRBD2. J gave up 9 bases and V 4 bases, and 8 bases lay outside the gene matches. The CDR3 has 14 residues. CDR1 SSHAT and CDR2 FNYEAQ come from the germline V gene (reference sequence). The CDR3 DNA reads TGTGCCAGCAGCTCACATAGACTAGCCCGGGAGCTGTTTTTT. Translating it yields CASSSHRLARELFF.

The chain couples TRBV7-9 to TRBJ1-4; D is unresolved. The CDR3 runs to 13 residues. CDR1 and CDR2 (germline): SEHNR, FQNEAQ (reference sequence). The V and J ends lost 5 bases and 7 bases respectively, with 11 bases between them. The CDR3 nucleotides are TGTGCCAGCAGCCGGGAGTTGGGTGAAAAACTGTTTTTT. It specifies CASSRELGEKLFF.

CDR3 in DNA: TGCGCCAGCAGCCAAGAATGGGGAGCCTATGGCTACACCTTC. Its translation: CASSQEWGAYGYTF. V gene TRBV4-3 combines with J gene TRBJ1-2; the D is unclear. Per the germline V gene, CDR1 is LGHNA and CDR2 is YSLEER. The CDR3 length is 14 residues. Trimming stripped 0 bases from V and 4 bases from J, with 9 bases between.

The gene calls are TRBV13 and TRBJ2-3; TRBD2 matches at 12 bases. The CDR3 has 14 residues. Germline CDR1 PRHDT, CDR2 FYEKMQ (reference sequence). With 5 bases clipped from V and 7 bases from J, the junction kept 4 bases outside the gene matches. The CDR3 DNA is TGTGCCAGCAGCCCTAGCGGGGGGGCTTATACGCAGTATTTT. Its translation: CASSPSGGAYTQYF.

This chain connects TRBV4-3 to TRBJ2-1; 9 bases align to TRBD2. This CDR3 has 15 amino acids. From germline, CDR1 is LGHNA and CDR2 YSLEER. V trimming: 0 bases; J trimming: 9 bases; junction bases outside the gene matches: 6. The CDR3 region has the DNA TGCGCCAGCAGCCAAGACGCGGGGGGGGACGGTGAGCAGTTCTTC. Its protein product is CASSQDAGGDGEQFF.

This rearrangement joins TRBV7-3 to TRBJ1-2, with D perhaps matching TRBD1 (6 bases). Per germline, CDR1 SGHTA and CDR2 FQGTGA. V lost 5 bases to trimming and J lost 6 bases, with 13 bases between them. The CDR3 is 13 residues long. The CDR3 loop reads CASSLAGEDGYTF. The CDR3 DNA sequence: TGTGCCAGCAGCCTGGCAGGGGAAGATGGCTACACCTTC.

This rearrangement joins TRBV7-9 to TRBJ1-5; D is uncertain. The CDR3 spans 14 residues. Germline V gene sequence: CDR1 SEHNR, CDR2 FQNEAQ (reference sequence). V was shortened by 3 bases and J by 5 bases, with 11 bases between the two germline ends. CDR3 amino acids: CASSLGGSHQPQHF. For the CDR3, the DNA is TGTGCCAGCAGCTTGGGTGGATCCCATCAGCCCCAGCATTTT.

The gene calls are TRBV7-2 and TRBJ2-4; D is possibly TRBD1 or TRBD2 (6 bases each). The CDR3 loop spans 16 amino acids. V was cut by 5 bases and J by 8 bases, with 22 bases left in between. Germline lookup yields CDR1 SGHTA and CDR2 FQGNSA. As DNA, the CDR3 is TGTGCCAGCAGCCATCTAACCCCCCCGGGGGCTTACATTCAGTACTTC. It specifies CASSHLTPPGAYIQYF.

The V call is TRBV9, the J call TRBJ1-3; no clear D. Trimming stripped 0 bases from V and 4 bases from J, with 11 bases between. The length of the CDR3 is 15 residues. CDR1 is SGDLS and CDR2 is YYNGEE in the germline V gene. CDR3 sequence: CASSVVGGLGNTIYF. The CDR3 bases are TGTGCCAGCAGCGTAGTAGGAGGGCTGGGAAACACCATATATTTT.

V gene TRBV7-2 combines with J gene TRBJ1-5; D is unclear. V shed 4 bases and J shed 4 bases, with 8 bases lying between them. This CDR3 has 13 amino acids. The germline gives CDR1 SGHTA, CDR2 FQGNSA. As DNA, the CDR3 is TGTGCCAGCAGCTCCAGGATGAATCAGCCCCAGCATTTT. Protein product: CASSSRMNQPQHF. The variable domain in full, with the rest retrieved from reference TRBV7-2 and TRBJ1-5, is GAGVSQSPSNKVTEKGKDVELRCDPISGHTALYWYRQSLGQGLEFLIYFQGNSAPDKSGLPSDRFSAERTGGSVSTLTIQRTQQEDSAVYLCASSSRMNQPQHFGDGTRLSIL.

The chain recombines TRBV30 with TRBJ1-2; D is undetermined. V shed 2 bases and J shed 2 bases, with 6 bases lying between them. Germline assignment: CDR1 GTSNPN and CDR2 SVGIG (reference sequence). The CDR3 length is 12 residues. In DNA, the CDR3 is TGTGCCTGGAGTAGAGGGAACTATGGCTACACCTTC. This sequence encodes CAWSRGNYGYTF.

This chain uses TRBV18 with TRBJ2-7, with D possibly TRBD1 on 7 matching bases. The CDR3 runs to 16 residues. The V gene's germline CDR1 is KGHSH and CDR2 LQKENI. Trimming pared 5 bases from V and 0 bases from J, leaving 17 bases between. CDR3: CASSALPRDSSYEQYF. CDR3 sequence (DNA): TGTGCCAGCTCAGCCCTGCCGCGGGACAGCTCCTACGAGCAGTACTTC.

The genes are TRBV5-1 and TRBJ1-1; 9 bases fit TRBD1. V was pared by 1 base and J by 4 bases, with 11 bases of the junction left unmatched. CDR3 size: 17 residues. Germline CDR1 reads SGHRS; CDR2 reads YFSETQ. DNA of the CDR3: TGCGCCAGCAGCTTGTCAACAGGGGGCGCAATGTCCACTGAAGCTTTCTTT. Translating gives CASSLSTGGAMSTEAFF. Using reference TRBV5-1 and TRBJ1-1 for the parts outside the CDR3, the full variable domain is KAGVTQTPRYLIKTRGQQVTLSCSPISGHRSVSWYQQTPGQGLQFLFEYFSETQRNKGNFPGRFSGRQFSNSRSEMNVSTLELGDSALYLCASSLSTGGAMSTEAFFGQGTRLTVV.

The chain links TRBV29-1 to TRBJ2-3; D possibly matches TRBD1 or TRBD2 (5 bases each). Between the trimmed V and J ends, which lost 1 base and 5 bases, there was a span of 10 bases. This CDR3 comprises 13 residues. Germline V gene lookup returns CDR1 SQVTM and CDR2 ANQGSEA. CDR3 loop: CSVEGGSGDTQYF. CDR3 sequence (DNA): TGCAGCGTTGAAGGGGGGTCGGGAGATACGCAGTATTTT.

The chain is built from TRBV5-4 and TRBJ1-2; 7 nucleotides match TRBD1. This CDR3 comprises 15 residues. Germline lookup yields CDR1 SGHNT and CDR2 YYREEE (reference sequence). The trim removed 5 bases at V and 7 bases at J, leaving 14 bases unmatched. CDR3 DNA sequence: TGTGCCAGCAGTCTCCATCAGAGGGGGCGGTCTGGCTACACCTTC. This sequence encodes CASSLHQRGRSGYTF.

The V gene is TRBV7-2, the J gene TRBJ2-1; D gene uncertain. Germline CDR1 and CDR2: SGHTA and FQGNSA. The ends were cut back, 8 bases at V and 6 bases at J, with 8 bases in the middle. This CDR3 is built from 11 residues. The CDR3 coding sequence is TGTGCCAGCCGAGACATCAATGAGCAGTTCTTC. It specifies CASRDINEQFF.

V usage is TRBV4-3 and J usage is TRBJ1-2; no firm D call. Trimming took 0 bases from V and 8 from J, leaving 13 bases between them. The length of the CDR3 is 14 residues. CDR1 and CDR2 (germline): LGHNA, YSLEER. CDR3 amino acids: CASSQDRRFEGYTF. CDR3 coding DNA: TGCGCCAGCAGCCAAGATCGCCGTTTCGAAGGCTACACCTTC.

The chain combines TRBV9 with TRBJ2-2; TRBD2 matches 9 bases. V shed 2 bases and J 2 bases; nucleotides not matched to a gene: 1. CDR3 length: 15 residues. Germline V lookup: CDR1 SGDLS, CDR2 YYNGEE. The CDR3 region has the DNA TGTGCCAGCAGCGTCCTAGCGGGAAACACCGGGGAGCTGTTTTTT. This codes for CASSVLAGNTGELFF.

This clone came up a few times. This chain uses TRBV7-9 with TRBJ1-1, with 7 bases identical to TRBD1. Trimming removed 5 bases from V and 11 bases from J; junction bases left unmatched: 11. The CDR3 sequence is 13 residues long. In germline, CDR1 is SEHNR, CDR2 FQNEAQ (reference sequence). The CDR3 DNA reads as TGTGCCAGCAGCCCAGGACAGGCCCGTCGGGCTTTCTTT. Amino acid sequence: CASSPGQARRAFF.

V usage is TRBV7-3 and J usage is TRBJ1-6; weak D call: TRBD1 (6 bases). The CDR3 loop spans 15 amino acids. CDR1 and CDR2 from the germline V gene are SGHTA and FQGTGA. The V end was cut by 5 bases, the J end by 6 bases, with 14 bases between. The chain's CDR3 is CASSPEGGGNSPLHF. The DNA of the CDR3 is TGTGCCAGCAGCCCCGAGGGGGGCGGTAATTCACCCCTCCACTTT.

The V and J genes are TRBV6-1 and TRBJ2-1; unclear D gene. V lost 2 bases and J lost 7, with 9 bases in between. The CDR3 runs 13 residues. CDR1 and CDR2 (germline): MNHNS, SASEGT. Here the CDR3 reads CASSEHLQNEQFF. The CDR3 bases are TGTGCCAGCAGTGAACACCTCCAAAATGAGCAGTTCTTC.

The chain employs TRBV9 and TRBJ2-1; 9 bases are shared with TRBD1. Losses at the gene ends were 1 base for V and 9 bases for J; bases not matched to a gene: 8. CDR1 and CDR2 (germline): SGDLS, YYNGEE. CDR3 size: 15 residues. The CDR3, as DNA: TGTGCCAGCAGCGTAACCCCGACAGGGGGGGTTGAGCAGTTCTTC. It is translated as CASSVTPTGGVEQFF. The variable domain in full, completed from reference TRBV9 and TRBJ2-1, reads DSGVTQTPKHLITATGQRVTLRCSPRSGDLSVYWYQQSLDQGLQFLIQYYNGEERAKGNILERFSAQQFPDLHSELNLSSLELGDSALYFCASSVTPTGGVEQFFGPGTRLTVL.

This clone was recorded once. The V and J genes are TRBV19 and TRBJ1-1, with 10 bases identical to TRBD1. With V trimmed by 7 bases and J by 4 bases, 9 bases remained unmatched. Germline lookup yields CDR1 LNHDA and CDR2 SQIVND (reference sequence). There are 15 residues in the CDR3. CDR3 residues: CASTETGGSVTEAFF. The CDR3 DNA reads TGTGCCAGTACCGAGACAGGGGGCTCAGTCACTGAAGCTTTCTTT.